This entry lists 5 T cell receptor beta chains sequenced from one sample in a study of blood T cell repertoires in COVID-19. The protocol was immunoSEQ multiplex PCR, while the TCRdb copy is restricted to in-frame clones and leaves out a portion. The sample records approximately 85,000 clones, 86% being singletons. The sequenced material came from peripheral blood. The receptors originated from a woman older than 75 in a cohort sampled during active or convalescent COVID-19.

The chain combines TRBV6-5 with TRBJ1-2; tentative D call: TRBD1 (6 bases). This CDR3 is built from 14 residues. V dropped 5 bases and J dropped 4 bases, with 14 bases sitting between them. In germline, CDR1 is MNHEY, CDR2 SVGAGI. The CDR3 here is CASSPQGGAYGYTF. CDR3 nucleotides: TGTGCCAGCAGTCCGCAAGGGGGAGCCTATGGCTACACCTTC.

J is TRBJ1-3 and V is TRBV5-1; D possibly corresponds to TRBD1 (6 bases). The CDR3 is made up of 14 amino acids. From germline, CDR1 is SGHRS and CDR2 YFSETQ. Trimming left V 0 bases short and J 4 bases short, with 8 bases between. CDR3 nucleotide sequence: TGCGCCAGCAGCTTGGGGGGGCTCGGAAACACCATATATTTT. Its protein is CASSLGGLGNTIYF. The complete variable domain, with remaining parts taken from reference TRBV5-1 and TRBJ1-3, reads KAGVTQTPRYLIKTRGQQVTLSCSPISGHRSVSWYQQTPGQGLQFLFEYFSETQRNKGNFPGRFSGRQFSNSRSEMNVSTLELGDSALYLCASSLGGLGNTIYFGEGSWLTVV.

The rearrangement joins TRBV2 to TRBJ2-5, with D possibly being TRBD2 (6 bases). Trimming cost V 8 bases and J 4 bases, with 11 bases left between them. CDR1 and CDR2 from the germline V gene are SNHLY and FYNNEI. The CDR3 covers 12 residues. The CDR3 sequence is CASQRVIETQYF. The CDR3 nucleotides read TGTGCCAGCCAGCGGGTTATAGAGACCCAGTACTTC.

The rearrangement links TRBV6-5 to TRBJ2-7; no clear D. The CDR3 is 14 amino acids. Germline CDR1 and CDR2: MNHEY and SVGAGI. The V gene lost 2 bases and the J gene lost 2 bases, with 10 bases spanning the gap. CDR3 amino acids: CASSYQRVTYEQYF. The CDR3 DNA reads as TGTGCCAGCAGTTACCAACGAGTGACCTACGAGCAGTACTTC.

This sequence joins TRBV19 and TRBJ1-2; D possibly corresponds to TRBD1 (6 bases). The CDR3 has 16 amino acids. V was trimmed by 5 bases and J by 3 bases, leaving 19 bases between them. Germline CDR1 and CDR2: LNHDA and SQIVND (reference sequence). The CDR3 region is CASSLRAGAFYYGYTF. The CDR3 DNA reads TGTGCCAGTAGTCTCCGGGCAGGGGCTTTTTACTATGGCTACACCTTC. The whole variable domain, filled in from reference TRBV19 and TRBJ1-2, reads DGGITQSPKYLFRKEGQNVTLSCEQNLNHDAMYWYRQDPGQGLRLIYYSQIVNDFQKGDIAEGYSVSREKKESFPLTVTSAQKNPTAFYLCASSLRAGAFYYGYTFGSGTRLTVV.